The 5 T cell receptor beta chains in this list originate from one sample, sequenced in a study of beta chain features in type 1 diabetes. For these TCRs, the target antigens are not known. Study-wide results and caveats: Significant though moderate, a shortening of TCRB CDR3s appeared in all four CD4+ subsets of Type 1 diabetes patients.

The sequenced template was cDNA made from the entire isolated RNA. Profiling relied on immunoSEQ multiplex PCR, and the TCRdb table lists in-frame clones only, not all of them. The repertoire includes some 700,000 clones, around an eighth of them detected once, and 0.022% sits in the top ten. Sequenced input: naive CD4+ T cells from blood. These TCRs come from a man aged 18 to 30 with type 1 diabetes.

The V and J genes are TRBV30 and TRBJ1-4; D unresolved. Germline V gene data show CDR1 as GTSNPN and CDR2 as SVGIG (reference sequence). The CDR3 loop spans 12 amino acids. Between the trimmed V and J ends, which lost 0 bases and 8 bases, there was a span of 7 bases. CDR3 region: CAWSVDGEKLFF. The CDR3 DNA sequence: TGTGCCTGGAGTGTAGACGGGGAAAAACTGTTTTTT.

The V and J genes are TRBV19 and TRBJ2-7; D unresolved. CDR3 length equals 14 residues. In germline, CDR1 is LNHDA, CDR2 SQIVND (reference sequence). The V end lost 7 bases, the J end lost 3 bases, and 16 bases lay between the germline ends. The DNA of the CDR3 is TGTGCCAGTACTACTACAAATGGCGGCTACGAGCAGTACTTC. This sequence encodes CASTTTNGGYEQYF.

This clone occurred a few times. This chain connects TRBV5-1 to TRBJ1-2; tentatively, D is TRBD1 (5 bases). Germline V gives CDR1 SGHRS, CDR2 YFSETQ. This CDR3 contains 15 residues. The V and J ends lost 1 base and 6 bases respectively, with 16 bases between them. The CDR3 loop is CASSLIPGRTDGYTF. The CDR3 DNA reads as TGCGCCAGCAGCTTGATCCCGGGACGGACGGATGGCTACACCTTC.

V gene TRBV19 combines with J gene TRBJ1-2; TRBD1 agrees at 9 bases. V dropped 7 bases and J dropped 5; count of bases not matched to a gene: 8. The CDR3 has 14 amino acids. Germline V gives CDR1 LNHDA, CDR2 SQIVND (reference sequence). The CDR3 sequence is CASIRRTGDYGYTF. CDR3 nucleotides: TGTGCCAGTATTCGCCGGACAGGGGATTATGGCTACACCTTC.

V and J are TRBV10-1 and TRBJ2-7, with a weak D call TRBD2 (5 bases). V was clipped by 6 bases and J by 2 bases, with 11 bases between them. The CDR3 covers 13 residues. Germline CDR1 WNHNN, CDR2 SYGVQD (reference sequence). The chain's CDR3 is CASSETGTYEQYF. CDR3 in DNA: TGCGCCAGCAGCGAGACGGGGACCTACGAGCAGTACTTC.